This T cell receptor (beta chain) derives from a study of blood T cell repertoires in COVID-19. Study at large: The United States, Italy and Spain supplied acute and convalescent COVID-19 samples. PBMCs, B-cell-depleted T cells, or T cells provided the cDNA or gDNA that made up the material.

Germline V CDR1 and CDR2: SGHTS, YDEGEE. V was trimmed by 5 bases and J by 10 bases, leaving 16 bases between them. The CDR3 consists of 13 residues. Study processing details: Nucleated cell counts were estimated from reference gene primer amplification. Method: immunoSEQ multiplex PCR; TCRdb's copy keeps in-frame clones and lacks some. V and J calls and clone size come straight from that table; D and trimming were deduced from the DNA. In the table there are under 110,000 clones, around 94% of which are singletons. The TCR was taken from a middle-aged man with active COVID-19. Sequenced: peripheral blood. The chain carries TRBV5-8 and TRBJ2-1; maybe TRBD2 (6 bases). CDR3 region: CASSSGLSGEQFF. The CDR3 coding sequence is TGTGCCAGCAGTTCGGGACTCTCGGGCGAGCAGTTCTTC.